A single sample gave rise to the 29 T cell receptor beta chains below, sequenced in a study of cytotoxic CD8 clonotypes in ibrutinib-treated CLL. Repertoires were generated with immunoSEQ multiplex PCR, while TCRdb's copy carries only in-frame clones and drops some. The sample shows approximately 80,000 clones, about 86% of them seen only once. The sequences come from PBMCs, collected before ibrutinib treatment. The receptors were gathered from a human donor with chronic lymphocytic leukemia.

The V and J genes are TRBV18 and TRBJ1-5; D is ambiguous. The CDR3 sequence is 17 residues long. The V gene's germline CDR1 is KGHSH and CDR2 LQKENI. The V end lost 3 bases, the J end lost 0 bases, and 15 bases lay between the germline ends. In nucleotides, the CDR3 is TGTGCCAGCTCACCTTCGATGTTGAAGGGTAGCAATCAGCCCCAGCATTTT. Protein: CASSPSMLKGSNQPQHF.

The V gene is TRBV11-2, the J gene TRBJ2-2; no firm D call. CDR1 SGHAT and CDR2 FQNNGV come from the germline V gene. Trimming stripped 2 bases from V and 5 bases from J, with 9 bases between. This CDR3 has 14 amino acids. The CDR3 region is CASSLIRSTGELFF. In DNA, the CDR3 is TGTGCCAGCAGCTTAATCCGGAGTACCGGGGAGCTGTTTTTT.

This chain links TRBV11-2 with TRBJ1-2, with 7 bases identical to TRBD1. This CDR3 is 13 amino acids long. Germline V gene data show CDR1 as SGHAT and CDR2 as FQNNGV. V trimming: 0 bases; J trimming: 7 bases; junction bases outside the gene matches: 2. The DNA for the CDR3 is TGTGCCAGCAGCTTAGATAGGGGGCTTGGCTACACCTTC. Its protein is CASSLDRGLGYTF. The full variable domain, rest sourced from reference TRBV11-2 and TRBJ1-2, is EAGVAQSPRYKIIEKRQSVAFWCNPISGHATLYWYQQILGQGPKLLIQFQNNGVVDDSQLPKDRFSAERLKGVDSTLKIQPAKLEDSAVYLCASSLDRGLGYTFGSGTRLTVV.

The chain joins TRBV7-3 to TRBJ2-7; 8 nucleotides line up with TRBD2. The V segment lost 4 bases and the J segment 1 base; nucleotides outside the gene matches: 6. The CDR3 runs to 15 residues. The germline V gene has CDR1 SGHTA and CDR2 FQGTGA. The CDR3 spells CASSSERGTSYEQYF. The DNA for the CDR3 is TGTGCCAGCAGCTCAGAGCGGGGGACTTCCTACGAGCAGTACTTC.

On this clone: Distinct nucleotide sequences in the sample also encode this CDR3. The V and J genes are TRBV7-6 and TRBJ2-7; 8 bases match TRBD1. V was pared by 0 bases and J by 4 bases, with 5 bases of the junction left unmatched. This CDR3 region has 15 residues. Germline V gene lookup returns CDR1 SGHVS and CDR2 FNYEAQ. CDR3 loop: CASSLAGQGAYEQYF. The CDR3 DNA reads as TGTGCCAGCAGCTTAGCGGGCCAGGGGGCTTACGAGCAGTACTTC.

This clone has only one observation. The chain uses TRBV9 and TRBJ1-1; D remains ambiguous. Trimming shortened V by 6 bases and J by 0 bases, and 15 bases separated the two germline ends. CDR1 is SGDLS, CDR2 YYNGEE, per germline. This CDR3 has 15 amino acids. The CDR3 nucleotides read TGTGCCAGCACACCAAGTGCGGTCATGAACACTGAAGCTTTCTTT. Residues: CASTPSAVMNTEAFF. The variable domain in full, completed from reference TRBV9 and TRBJ1-1, reads DSGVTQTPKHLITATGQRVTLRCSPRSGDLSVYWYQQSLDQGLQFLIQYYNGEERAKGNILERFSAQQFPDLHSELNLSSLELGDSALYFCASTPSAVMNTEAFFGQGTRLTVV.

The J gene is TRBJ2-3, the V gene TRBV7-6, with no clear D. The CDR3 spans 12 residues. Between the trimmed V and J ends, which lost 5 bases and 7 bases, there was a span of 10 bases. Germline CDR1 is SGHVS and CDR2 is FNYEAQ. The CDR3 is CASSEDRNTQYF. As DNA, the CDR3 is TGTGCCAGCAGCGAAGATAGGAATACGCAGTATTTT. Full variable domain (outside the CDR3, taken from reference TRBV7-6 and TRBJ2-3): GAGVSQSPRYKVTKRGQDVALRCDPISGHVSLYWYRQALGQGPEFLTYFNYEAQQDKSGLPNDRFSAERPEGSISTLTIQRTEQRDSAMYRCASSEDRNTQYFGPGTRLTVL.

The chain recombines TRBV2 with TRBJ1-1; 9 bases align to TRBD1. CDR3 length: 13 amino acids. Trimming took 9 bases from V and 6 from J; bases not matched to a gene: 8. Germline-derived CDR1 and CDR2 are SNHLY and FYNNEI. For the CDR3, the DNA is TGTGCCAGATACAGGGGGCGAGGATCTGAAGCTTTCTTT. As protein: CARYRGRGSEAFF.

The V gene is TRBV7-8, the J gene TRBJ2-5; TRBD2 matches 10 bases. The V and J ends lost 1 base and 1 base, in that order; junction bases with no gene match: 12. This CDR3 region has 19 residues. Germline CDR1 SGHVS, CDR2 FQNEAQ. CDR3 amino acids: CASSLVRGVSGRIQETQYF. For the CDR3, the DNA is TGTGCCAGCAGCTTAGTTCGGGGGGTTAGCGGGAGGATCCAAGAGACCCAGTACTTC.

The chain employs TRBV28 and TRBJ2-2, with a possible D match to TRBD1 (6 bases). Germline V lookup: CDR1 MDHEN, CDR2 SYDVKM. Deletions cut 6 bases from V and 4 bases from J, with 9 bases between. This CDR3 is built from 13 residues. The DNA of the CDR3 is TGTGCCAGCAGGCACAGGGTCACCGGGGAGCTGTTTTTT. This translates into CASRHRVTGELFF.

The chain links TRBV7-2 to TRBJ2-4; 10 bases are shared with TRBD2. Trimming at V came to 7 bases and at J to 10 bases, leaving 19 bases not matched to a gene. This CDR3 is built from 17 residues. Germline values: CDR1 SGHTA, CDR2 FQGNSA. Here the CDR3 DNA reads TGTGCCAGCATCCCAACCCTGGCTAGCGGGAGAGTGAAGATTCAGTACTTC. This sequence encodes CASIPTLASGRVKIQYF.

The chain couples TRBV30 to TRBJ1-1; 7 positions agree with TRBD1. Germline lookup yields CDR1 GTSNPN and CDR2 SVGIG (reference sequence). The trim removed 0 bases at V and 11 bases at J, leaving 9 bases unmatched. The CDR3 is made up of 13 amino acids. CDR3 amino acids: CAWSVGTGEGAFF. The CDR3 DNA follows: TGTGCCTGGAGTGTAGGAACAGGGGAGGGTGCTTTCTTT.

The chain couples TRBV5-1 to TRBJ2-7; tentatively, D is TRBD1 (6 bases). V lost 0 bases and J lost 2, with 12 bases in between. From germline, CDR1 is SGHRS and CDR2 YFSETQ. This CDR3 region has 15 residues. The CDR3 DNA is TGCGCCAGCAGCTTGGTAGGGGGTAAACCCTACGAGCAGTACTTC. Translating it yields CASSLVGGKPYEQYF.

This clone was observed a single time. The chain couples TRBV7-2 to TRBJ2-7; D may be TRBD2 (6 bases). Germline CDR1 and CDR2: SGHTA and FQGNSA. Trimming pared 5 bases from V and 4 bases from J, leaving 18 bases between. The CDR3 runs to 15 residues. Here the CDR3 DNA reads TGTGCCAGCAGCATTGCGTCGGGAGCTTTGTACGAGCAGTACTTC. It translates to CASSIASGALYEQYF.

The V call is TRBV7-3, the J call TRBJ2-7, with TRBD2 matching over 9 bases. This CDR3 has 13 amino acids. In germline, CDR1 is SGHTA, CDR2 FQGTGA. The junction had 0 bases not matched to a gene; V was cut back by 4 bases and J by 2 bases. This CDR3 is CASSWTSAYEQYF. The CDR3 DNA sequence: TGTGCCAGCAGCTGGACTAGCGCCTACGAGCAGTACTTC.

The CDR3 loop is CASGGGQVRGYTF. For the CDR3, the DNA is TGTGCCAGCGGGGGGGGACAGGTCCGGGGCTACACCTTC. This chain joins TRBV27 and TRBJ1-2, with 8 bases identical to TRBD1. The CDR3 is made up of 13 amino acids. Germline loops: CDR1 MNHEY, CDR2 SMNVEV (reference sequence). Trimming cost V 8 bases and J 8 bases; bases outside gene matches: 10.

The rearrangement links TRBV6-4 to TRBJ1-2; 9 bases map to TRBD1. Looked up from germline, CDR1 is MRHNA and CDR2 is SNTAGT. Unmatched junction bases numbered 1, after V lost 4 bases and J lost 7 bases. The CDR3 has 12 amino acids. CDR3 residues: CASSAQGAGYTF. The CDR3 coding sequence is TGTGCCAGCAGTGCACAGGGGGCTGGCTACACCTTC.

V gene TRBV13 combines with J gene TRBJ1-3; 9 positions match TRBD1. The J segment lost 1 base and the V segment lost 2 bases, leaving 3 bases of the junction unmatched. Per germline, CDR1 PRHDT and CDR2 FYEKMQ (reference sequence). There are 16 residues in the CDR3. The DNA for the CDR3 is TGTGCCAGCAGCTTAAACAGGGGGCGGTCTGGAAACACCATATATTTT. It specifies CASSLNRGRSGNTIYF. Supplemented by reference TRBV13 and TRBJ1-3, the full variable domain reads AAGVIQSPRHLIKEKRETATLKCYPIPRHDTVYWYQQGPGQDPQFLISFYEKMQSDKGSIPDRFSAQQFSDYHSELNMSSLELGDSALYFCASSLNRGRSGNTIYFGEGSWLTVV.

This clone showed up just once. The J gene is TRBJ2-7, the V gene TRBV19; 8 positions agree with TRBD1. Unmatched junction bases numbered 6, after V lost 5 bases and J lost 3 bases. The CDR3 has 14 residues. Germline loops: CDR1 LNHDA, CDR2 SQIVND (reference sequence). The CDR3 DNA reads TGTGCCAGTAGTCCAAGGACAGGGATCTACGAGCAGTACTTC. It specifies CASSPRTGIYEQYF.

This chain connects TRBV27 to TRBJ2-3; D may be TRBD2 (6 bases). The germline CDR1 and CDR2 sequences are MNHEY and SMNVEV (reference sequence). The ends were cut back, 4 bases at V and 5 bases at J, with 13 bases in the middle. This CDR3 has 14 amino acids. Here the CDR3 DNA reads TGTGCCAGCAGTTCTCGGGAGTACGTAGATACGCAGTATTTT. This translates into CASSSREYVDTQYF.

The chain recombines TRBV21-1 with TRBJ2-3. TRBV21-1 is an annotated pseudogene. The CDR3 length is 14 residues. CDR3 sequence: CASSNSRNADTQYF. DNA of the CDR3: TGTGCCAGCAGCAATTCCCGGAATGCAGATACGCAGTATTTT.

The rearrangement joins TRBV29-1 to TRBJ1-4; TRBD1 matches at 8 bases. The CDR3 extends over 14 amino acids. The germline V gene has CDR1 SQVTM and CDR2 ANQGSEA. The V gene end was trimmed by 7 bases and the J gene end by 7 bases; junction bases not matched to a gene: 11. The CDR3 sequence is CSASPGGVGEKLFF. The CDR3 DNA is TGCAGCGCAAGCCCAGGGGGCGTGGGTGAAAAACTGTTTTTT.

CDR3 region: CASSRGSGLALYNEQFF. The DNA of the CDR3 is TGTGCCAGCAGCCGGGGGTCGGGACTAGCGTTATACAATGAGCAGTTCTTC. This sequence joins TRBV27 and TRBJ2-1, with 10 bases aligning to TRBD2. V was clipped by 6 bases and J by 4 bases; unmatched bases: 12. CDR1 is MNHEY and CDR2 is SMNVEV in the germline V gene (reference sequence). This CDR3 is built from 17 residues.

As regards this clone: Germline is not matched at one junction end, which may reflect a read error. The chain carries TRBV10-3 and TRBJ1-2; D is undetermined. The CDR3 covers 13 residues. Germline V CDR1 and CDR2: ENHRY, SYGVKD. The CDR3 DNA is TGTGCAATCAGTGAAGCGCAGAACCCTGGCTACACCTTC. Translation gives CAISEAQNPGYTF.

The V gene is TRBV5-1, the J gene TRBJ2-5; D may be TRBD2 (6 bases). Trimming removed 3 bases from V and 5 bases from J, with 14 bases in between. Germline assignment: CDR1 SGHRS and CDR2 YFSETQ. The CDR3 runs to 14 residues. The chain's CDR3 is CASSSSGESETQYF. The CDR3 nucleotides are TGCGCCAGCAGCTCGTCGGGGGAGTCGGAGACCCAGTACTTC.

The gene calls are TRBV30 and TRBJ1-1; D might be TRBD1 (6 bases). Trimming left V 3 bases short and J 6 bases short, with 14 bases between. Germline V lookup: CDR1 GTSNPN, CDR2 SVGIG (reference sequence). The CDR3 runs 13 residues. The CDR3 loop is CAWRTSGDAEAFF. The CDR3 bases are TGTGCCTGGAGGACTTCAGGGGACGCTGAAGCTTTCTTT. Based on the CDR3 plus reference TRBV30 and TRBJ1-1, the full variable domain is SQTIHQWPATLVQPVGSPLSLECTVEGTSNPNLYWYRQAAGRGLQLLFYSVGIGQISSEVPQNLSASRPQDRQFILSSKKLLLSDSGFYLCAWRTSGDAEAFFGQGTRLTVV.

This clone is medium-sized. V and J are TRBV19 and TRBJ2-1; D is perhaps TRBD1 or TRBD2 (5 bases each). CDR1 is LNHDA, CDR2 SQIVND, per germline (reference sequence). The CDR3 length is 16 residues. The V end was cut by 5 bases, the J end by 0 bases, with 14 bases between. CDR3 region: CASSPEGRGSYNEQFF. Written as DNA, the CDR3 is TGTGCCAGTAGTCCCGAGGGACGGGGCTCCTACAATGAGCAGTTCTTC.

The V gene is TRBV11-2, the J gene TRBJ2-7; D possibly corresponds to TRBD1 (6 bases). Germline V gene lookup returns CDR1 SGHAT and CDR2 FQNNGV. The CDR3 has 14 residues. Between the trimmed V and J ends, which lost 1 base and 4 bases, there was a span of 11 bases. CDR3 sequence (DNA): TGTGCCAGCAGCTTAGGTCCACAGGGATACGAGCAGTACTTC. Protein product: CASSLGPQGYEQYF.

The chain employs TRBV6-1 and TRBJ2-7; perhaps TRBD2 as D (6 bases). The V end lost 9 bases, the J end lost 5 bases, and 17 bases lay between the germline ends. CDR1 MNHNS and CDR2 SASEGT come from the germline V gene. The CDR3 consists of 13 residues. The CDR3 nucleotides are TGTGCCAGTCAGACTAGTCTGAGCCACGAGCAGTACTTC. Its protein product is CASQTSLSHEQYF.